The entry below gives a single T cell receptor (beta chain) sequence along with its context. The antigen is not known. TCRdb analysed the 5' RACE reads with MiXCR anew, one entry per CDR3 protein. The table records some 560,000 distinct CDR3 sequences, roughly 19% of them present only once. The source of the sample is a study of T cells after yellow fever vaccination. On the study more broadly: Fractions of low cell number were prepared using SMART-Seq v4 Ultra Low Input.

The study, taken as a whole, reports: Post-booster repertoires contained most primary-vaccination clones again (about 96% CD4, around 88% CD8). Researchers noted that a small share of clonotypes showed up in both CD4 and CD8 compartments. Peaking on day 5 versus 15, the secondary response was faster but weaker.

Trimming removed 6 bases from V and 7 bases from J, with 7 bases in between. CDR3 length: 12 residues. Germline assignment: CDR1 KGHSY and CDR2 FQNENV. Source: PBMCs, taken 15 days after the yellow fever booster vaccination. This clonotype originated in a man younger than 40 who received the YFV17D yellow fever vaccine. The V gene is TRBV16, the J gene TRBJ1-6; the D is unclear. This CDR3 reads CASRRHNSPLHF. The CDR3 DNA is TGTGCCAGCAGACGACACAATTCACCCCTCCACTTT.